This T cell receptor (beta chain) was captured by sequencing in a study of early T cells in non-severe SARS-CoV-2 infection. Findings and limits, study-wide: Matching against VDJdb likely underestimated virus-specific expansions, favoring anti-spike CD8.

After removal of 6 bases from V and 7 bases from J, the junction contained 6 bases not matched to a gene. Germline V gene lookup returns CDR1 MNHEY and CDR2 SVGAGI. This CDR3 is built from 15 residues. This clonotype was picked up many times. The antigen is unknown. TCRdb analysed the 5' RACE reads with MiXCR anew, one entry per CDR3 protein. This table has 45,000 to 60,000 distinct CDR3 sequences, more than 7.5% appearing once. The chain has TRBV6-5 and TRBJ2-1; 13 nucleotides align to TRBD2. What was sequenced was whole blood. The TCR sequence derives from an adult who was a healthcare worker with PCR-confirmed SARS-CoV-2 infection or an uninfected control (not recorded which). The DNA of the CDR3 is TGTGCCAGCAGACTAGCGGGAGGGCCACAAAATGAGCAGTTCTTC. This encodes CASRLAGGPQNEQFF.